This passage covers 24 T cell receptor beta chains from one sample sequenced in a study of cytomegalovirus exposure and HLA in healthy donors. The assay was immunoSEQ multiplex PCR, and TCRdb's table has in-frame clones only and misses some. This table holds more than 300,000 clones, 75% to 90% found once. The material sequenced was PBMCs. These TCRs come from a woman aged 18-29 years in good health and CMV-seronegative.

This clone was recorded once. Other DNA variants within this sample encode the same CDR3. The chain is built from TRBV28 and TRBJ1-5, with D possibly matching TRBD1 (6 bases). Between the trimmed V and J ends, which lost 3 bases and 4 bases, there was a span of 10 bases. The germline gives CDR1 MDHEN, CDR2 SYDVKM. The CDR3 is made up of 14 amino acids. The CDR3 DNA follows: TGTGCCAGCAGTTTGGGGGGGGCGAATCAGCCCCAGCATTTT. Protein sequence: CASSLGGANQPQHF.

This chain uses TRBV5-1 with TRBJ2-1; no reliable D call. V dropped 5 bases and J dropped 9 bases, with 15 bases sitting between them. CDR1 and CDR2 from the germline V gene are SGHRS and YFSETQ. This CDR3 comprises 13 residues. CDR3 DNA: TGCGCCAGCAGTACGGCGGTTTCGGGTGAGCAGTTCTTC. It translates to CASSTAVSGEQFF.

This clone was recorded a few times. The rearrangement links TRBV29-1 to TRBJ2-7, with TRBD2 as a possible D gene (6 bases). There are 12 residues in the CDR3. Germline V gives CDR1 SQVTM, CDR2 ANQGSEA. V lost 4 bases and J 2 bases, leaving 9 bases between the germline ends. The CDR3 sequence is CSVGRVPYEQYF. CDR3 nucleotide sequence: TGCAGCGTTGGGAGGGTACCCTACGAGCAGTACTTC.

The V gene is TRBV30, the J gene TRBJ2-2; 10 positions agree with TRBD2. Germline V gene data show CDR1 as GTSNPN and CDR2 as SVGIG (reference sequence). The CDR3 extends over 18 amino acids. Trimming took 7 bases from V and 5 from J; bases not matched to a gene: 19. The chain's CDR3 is CAYRRAGLLAGYTGELFF. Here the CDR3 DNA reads TGTGCCTACCGGAGGGCAGGGCTACTAGCGGGATATACCGGGGAGCTGTTTTTT.

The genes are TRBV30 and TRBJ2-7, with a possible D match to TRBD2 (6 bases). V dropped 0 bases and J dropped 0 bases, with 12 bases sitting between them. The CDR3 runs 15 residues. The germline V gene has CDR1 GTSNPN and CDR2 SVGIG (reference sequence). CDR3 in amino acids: CAWSVAGSSSYEQYF. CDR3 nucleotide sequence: TGTGCCTGGAGTGTGGCGGGATCGAGCTCCTACGAGCAGTACTTC.

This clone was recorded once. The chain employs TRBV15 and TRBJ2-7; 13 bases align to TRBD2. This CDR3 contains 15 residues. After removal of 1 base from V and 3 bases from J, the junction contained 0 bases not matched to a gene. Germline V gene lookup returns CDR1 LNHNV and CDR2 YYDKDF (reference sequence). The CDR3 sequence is CATSRGTSGSYEQYF. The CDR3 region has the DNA TGTGCCACCAGCAGAGGGACTAGCGGGAGCTACGAGCAGTACTTC.

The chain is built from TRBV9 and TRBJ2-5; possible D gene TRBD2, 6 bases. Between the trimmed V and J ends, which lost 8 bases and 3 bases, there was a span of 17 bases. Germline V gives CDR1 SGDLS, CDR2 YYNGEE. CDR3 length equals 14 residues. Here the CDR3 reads CASPPEGGEETQYF. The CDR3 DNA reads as TGTGCCAGTCCACCCGAGGGAGGTGAAGAGACCCAGTACTTC.

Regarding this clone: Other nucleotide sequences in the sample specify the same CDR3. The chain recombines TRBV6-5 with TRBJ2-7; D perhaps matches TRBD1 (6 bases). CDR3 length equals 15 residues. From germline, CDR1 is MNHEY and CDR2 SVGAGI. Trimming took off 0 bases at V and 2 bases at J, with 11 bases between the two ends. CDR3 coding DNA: TGTGCCAGCAGTTACTCTCGGCAGGGGACCTACGAGCAGTACTTC. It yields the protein CASSYSRQGTYEQYF.

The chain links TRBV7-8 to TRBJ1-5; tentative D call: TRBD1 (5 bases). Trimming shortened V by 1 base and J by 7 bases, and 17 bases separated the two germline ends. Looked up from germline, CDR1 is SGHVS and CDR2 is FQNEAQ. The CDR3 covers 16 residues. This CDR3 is CASSLGSAGNSQPQHF. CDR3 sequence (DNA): TGTGCCAGCAGCTTAGGTAGTGCAGGGAATAGCCAGCCCCAGCATTTT.

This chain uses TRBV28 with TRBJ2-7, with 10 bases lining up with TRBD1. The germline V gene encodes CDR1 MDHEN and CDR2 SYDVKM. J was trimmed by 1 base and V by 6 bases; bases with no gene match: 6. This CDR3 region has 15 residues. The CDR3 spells CASRSPGQGSYEQYF. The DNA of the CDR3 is TGTGCCAGCAGGTCGCCGGGACAGGGGTCCTACGAGCAGTACTTC. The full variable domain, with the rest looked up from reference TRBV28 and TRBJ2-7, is DVKVTQSSRYLVKRTGEKVFLECVQDMDHENMFWYRQDPGLGLRLIYFSYDVKMKEKGDIPEGYSVSREKKERFSLILESASTNQTSMYLCASRSPGQGSYEQYFGPGTRLTVT.

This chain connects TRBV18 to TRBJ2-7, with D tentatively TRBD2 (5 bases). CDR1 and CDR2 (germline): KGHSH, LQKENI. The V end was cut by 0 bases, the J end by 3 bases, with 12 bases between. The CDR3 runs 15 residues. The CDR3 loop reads CASSPPNGVIYEQYF. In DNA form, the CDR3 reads TGTGCCAGCTCACCACCAAACGGGGTGATCTACGAGCAGTACTTC.

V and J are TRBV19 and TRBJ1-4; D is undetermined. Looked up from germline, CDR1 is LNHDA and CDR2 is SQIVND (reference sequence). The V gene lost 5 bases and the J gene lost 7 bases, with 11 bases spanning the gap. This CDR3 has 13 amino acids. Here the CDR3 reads CASSPRSLEKLFF. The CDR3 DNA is TGTGCCAGTAGTCCCCGGAGCCTTGAAAAACTGTTTTTT. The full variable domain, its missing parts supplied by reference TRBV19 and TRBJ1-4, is DGGITQSPKYLFRKEGQNVTLSCEQNLNHDAMYWYRQDPGQGLRLIYYSQIVNDFQKGDIAEGYSVSREKKESFPLTVTSAQKNPTAFYLCASSPRSLEKLFFGSGTQLSVL.

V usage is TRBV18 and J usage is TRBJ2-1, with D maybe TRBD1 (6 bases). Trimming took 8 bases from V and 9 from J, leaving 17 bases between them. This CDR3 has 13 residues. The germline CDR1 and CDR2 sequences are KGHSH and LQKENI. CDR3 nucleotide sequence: TGTGCCAGCCAAACCGGGACACTCACTGAGCAGTTCTTC. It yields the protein CASQTGTLTEQFF.

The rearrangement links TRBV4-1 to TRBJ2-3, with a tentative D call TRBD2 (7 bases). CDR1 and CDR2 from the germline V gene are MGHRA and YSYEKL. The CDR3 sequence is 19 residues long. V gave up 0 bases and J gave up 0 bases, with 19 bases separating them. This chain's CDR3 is CASSQDSPPSGTSTDTQYF. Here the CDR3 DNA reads TGCGCCAGCAGCCAAGACTCACCCCCCAGCGGGACAAGCACAGATACGCAGTATTTT.

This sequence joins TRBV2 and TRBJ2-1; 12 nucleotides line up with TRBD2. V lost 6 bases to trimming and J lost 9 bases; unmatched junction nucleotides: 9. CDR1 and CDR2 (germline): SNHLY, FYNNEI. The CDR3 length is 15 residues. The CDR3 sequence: CASSLGLAGYGEQFF. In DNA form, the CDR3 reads TGTGCCAGCAGCCTCGGACTAGCGGGATATGGTGAGCAGTTCTTC.

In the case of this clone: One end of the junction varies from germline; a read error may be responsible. This chain's CDR3 is CSASKAGISPF. Here the CDR3 DNA reads TGCAGTGCTAGTAAGGCAGGGATATCGCCTTTC. The chain joins TRBV20-1 to TRBJ2-6; possibly TRBD1 for D (5 bases). Germline CDR1 and CDR2: DFQATT and SNEGSKA (reference sequence). The length of the CDR3 is 11 residues.

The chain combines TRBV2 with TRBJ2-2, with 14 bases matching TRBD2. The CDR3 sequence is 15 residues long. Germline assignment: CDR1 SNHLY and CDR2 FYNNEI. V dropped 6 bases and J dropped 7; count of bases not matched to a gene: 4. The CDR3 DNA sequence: TGTGCCAGCAGAAGGGGACTAGCGGGAGTCGGGGAGCTGTTTTTT. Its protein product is CASRRGLAGVGELFF.

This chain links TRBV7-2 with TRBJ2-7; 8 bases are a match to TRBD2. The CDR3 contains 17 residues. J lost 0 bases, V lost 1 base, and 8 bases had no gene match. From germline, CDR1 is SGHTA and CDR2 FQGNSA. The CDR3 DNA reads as TGTGCCAGCAGCTTAGATTGGGTAGCGGGGTACTCCTACGAGCAGTACTTC. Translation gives CASSLDWVAGYSYEQYF.

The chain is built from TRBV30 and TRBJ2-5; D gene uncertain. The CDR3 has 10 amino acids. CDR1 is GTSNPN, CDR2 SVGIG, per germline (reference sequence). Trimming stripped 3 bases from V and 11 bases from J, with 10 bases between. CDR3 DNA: TGTGCCTGGAGGACCAGAGCGCAGTACTTC. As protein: CAWRTRAQYF.

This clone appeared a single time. CDR3 sequence reads: CARSLGIGVGEYEQYF. CDR3 DNA: TGTGCCAGAAGCTTGGGGATCGGGGTTGGGGAATACGAGCAGTACTTC. The rearrangement uses TRBV5-3 and TRBJ2-7; D might be TRBD2 (5 bases). TRBV5-3 is assigned to the ORF class and has an uncertain function. The CDR3 is made up of 16 amino acids. Between the trimmed V and J ends, which lost 0 bases and 4 bases, there was a span of 17 bases.

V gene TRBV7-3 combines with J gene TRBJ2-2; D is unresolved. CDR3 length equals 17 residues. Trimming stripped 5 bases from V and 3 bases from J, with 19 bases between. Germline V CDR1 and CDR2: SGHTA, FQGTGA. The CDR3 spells CASSPLPQNWDTGELFF. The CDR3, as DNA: TGTGCCAGCAGCCCCCTCCCACAGAACTGGGACACCGGGGAGCTGTTTTTT.

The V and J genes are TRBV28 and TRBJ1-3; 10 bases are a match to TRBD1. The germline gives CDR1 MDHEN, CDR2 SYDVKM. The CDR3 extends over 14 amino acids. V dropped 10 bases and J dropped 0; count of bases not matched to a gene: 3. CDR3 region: CATRTGGSGNTIYF. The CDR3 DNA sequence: TGTGCCACCCGGACAGGGGGCTCTGGAAACACCATATATTTT.

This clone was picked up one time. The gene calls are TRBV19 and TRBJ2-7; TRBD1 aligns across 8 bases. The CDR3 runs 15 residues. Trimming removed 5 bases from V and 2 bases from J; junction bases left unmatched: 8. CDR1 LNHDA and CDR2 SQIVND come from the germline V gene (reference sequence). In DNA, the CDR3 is TGTGCCAGTAGTTTCCCGGGACAGGAAGCCTACGAGCAGTACTTC. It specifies CASSFPGQEAYEQYF.

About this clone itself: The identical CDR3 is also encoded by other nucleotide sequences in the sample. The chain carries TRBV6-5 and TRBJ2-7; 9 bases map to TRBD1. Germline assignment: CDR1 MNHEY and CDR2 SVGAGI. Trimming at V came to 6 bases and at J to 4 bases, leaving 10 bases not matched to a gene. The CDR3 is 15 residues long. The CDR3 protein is CASSKPGTGPYEQYF. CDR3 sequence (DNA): TGTGCCAGCAGCAAGCCCGGGACAGGGCCTTACGAGCAGTACTTC.